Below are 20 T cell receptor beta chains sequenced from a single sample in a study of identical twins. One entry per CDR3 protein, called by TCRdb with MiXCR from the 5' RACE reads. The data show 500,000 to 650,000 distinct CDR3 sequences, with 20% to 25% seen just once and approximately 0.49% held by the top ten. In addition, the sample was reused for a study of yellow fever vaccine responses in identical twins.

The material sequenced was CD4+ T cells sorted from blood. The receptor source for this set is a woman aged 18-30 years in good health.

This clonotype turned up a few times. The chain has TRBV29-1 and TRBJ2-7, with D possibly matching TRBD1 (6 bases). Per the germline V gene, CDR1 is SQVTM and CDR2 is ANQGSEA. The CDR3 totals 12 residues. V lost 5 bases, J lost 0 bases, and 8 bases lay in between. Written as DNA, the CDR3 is TGCAGCGTTTTGACAGGCTCCTACGAGCAGTACTTC. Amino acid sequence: CSVLTGSYEQYF.

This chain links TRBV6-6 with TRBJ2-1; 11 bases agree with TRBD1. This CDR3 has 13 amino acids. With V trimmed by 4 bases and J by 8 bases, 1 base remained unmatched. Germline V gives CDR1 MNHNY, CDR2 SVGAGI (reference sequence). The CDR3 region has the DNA TGTGCCAGCAGTTCGGGACAGGGGGATGAGCAGTTCTTC. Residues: CASSSGQGDEQFF.

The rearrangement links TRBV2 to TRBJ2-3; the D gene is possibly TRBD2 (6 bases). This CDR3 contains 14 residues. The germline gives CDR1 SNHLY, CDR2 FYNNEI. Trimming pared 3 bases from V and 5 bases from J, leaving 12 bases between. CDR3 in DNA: TGTGCCAGCAGTGATGGGCTAGCGAAAGATACGCAGTATTTT. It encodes CASSDGLAKDTQYF.

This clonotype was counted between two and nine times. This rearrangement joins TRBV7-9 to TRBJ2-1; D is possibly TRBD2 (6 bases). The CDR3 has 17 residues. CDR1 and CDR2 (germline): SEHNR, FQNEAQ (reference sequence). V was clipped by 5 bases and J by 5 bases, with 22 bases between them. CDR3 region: CASSPRGSSGFNNEQFF. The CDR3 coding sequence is TGTGCCAGCAGCCCCCGGGGGAGTAGCGGATTTAACAATGAGCAGTTCTTC.

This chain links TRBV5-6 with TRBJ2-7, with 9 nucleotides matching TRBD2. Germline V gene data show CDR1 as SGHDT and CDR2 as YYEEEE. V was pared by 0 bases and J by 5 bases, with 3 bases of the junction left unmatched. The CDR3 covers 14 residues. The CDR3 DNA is TGTGCCAGCAGCTTGGGACTAGCGGAAAACGAGCAGTACGTC. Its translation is CASSLGLAENEQYV.

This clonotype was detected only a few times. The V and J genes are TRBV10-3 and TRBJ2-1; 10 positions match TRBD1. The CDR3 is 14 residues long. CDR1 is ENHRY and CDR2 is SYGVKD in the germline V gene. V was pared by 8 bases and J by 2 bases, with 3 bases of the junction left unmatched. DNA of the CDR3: TGTGCCATCGGTGGACAGGGGGCCTACAATGAGCAGTTCTTC. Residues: CAIGGQGAYNEQFF.

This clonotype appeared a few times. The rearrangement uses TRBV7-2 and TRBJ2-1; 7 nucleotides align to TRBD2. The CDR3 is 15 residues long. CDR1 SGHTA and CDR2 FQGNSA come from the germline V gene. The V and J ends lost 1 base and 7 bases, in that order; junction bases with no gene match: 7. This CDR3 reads CASSLVSGTTNEQFF. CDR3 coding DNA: TGTGCCAGCAGCTTAGTGTCCGGGACTACAAATGAGCAGTTCTTC.

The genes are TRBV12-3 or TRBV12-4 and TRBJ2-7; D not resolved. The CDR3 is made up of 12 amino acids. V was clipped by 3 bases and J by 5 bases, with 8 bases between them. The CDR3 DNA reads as TGTGCCAGCAGTTTTAAGTACAACGAGCAGTACTTC. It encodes CASSFKYNEQYF.

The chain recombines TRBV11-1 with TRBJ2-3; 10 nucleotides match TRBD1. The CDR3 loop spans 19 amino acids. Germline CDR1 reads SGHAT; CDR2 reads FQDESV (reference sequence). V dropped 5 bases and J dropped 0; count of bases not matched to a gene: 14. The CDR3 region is CASSQTTRDRGPSTDTQYF. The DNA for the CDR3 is TGTGCCAGCAGCCAAACAACGAGGGACAGGGGACCTAGCACAGATACGCAGTATTTT.

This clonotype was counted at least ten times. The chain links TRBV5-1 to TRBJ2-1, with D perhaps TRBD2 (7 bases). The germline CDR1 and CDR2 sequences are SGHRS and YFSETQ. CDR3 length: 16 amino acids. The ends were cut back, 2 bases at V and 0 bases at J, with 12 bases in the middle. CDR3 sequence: CASSLWGGSSYNEQFF. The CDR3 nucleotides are TGCGCCAGCAGCTTATGGGGGGGCAGCTCCTACAATGAGCAGTTCTTC.

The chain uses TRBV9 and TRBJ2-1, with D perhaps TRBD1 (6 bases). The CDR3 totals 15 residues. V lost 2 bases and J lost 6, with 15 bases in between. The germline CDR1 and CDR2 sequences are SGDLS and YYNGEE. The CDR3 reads CASSVYREKGNEQFF. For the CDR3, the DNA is TGTGCCAGCAGCGTCTACAGGGAGAAGGGCAATGAGCAGTTCTTC.

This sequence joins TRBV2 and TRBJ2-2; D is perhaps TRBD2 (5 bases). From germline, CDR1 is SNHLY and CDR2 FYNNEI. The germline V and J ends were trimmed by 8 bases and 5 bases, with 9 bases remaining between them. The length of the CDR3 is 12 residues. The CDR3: CASHRGTGELFF. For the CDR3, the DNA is TGTGCCAGCCACCGCGGGACCGGGGAGCTGTTTTTT.

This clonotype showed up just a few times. The CDR3 DNA reads TGTGCCATCAGTGCGATAACTTCCAAGGGGGGCACTGAAGCTTTCTTT. Its translation: CAISAITSKGGTEAFF. V usage is TRBV10-3 and J usage is TRBJ1-1, with TRBD1 as a possible D gene (6 bases). This CDR3 is 16 amino acids long. The V gene's germline CDR1 is ENHRY and CDR2 SYGVKD. Trimming cost V 4 bases and J 4 bases, with 19 bases left between them.

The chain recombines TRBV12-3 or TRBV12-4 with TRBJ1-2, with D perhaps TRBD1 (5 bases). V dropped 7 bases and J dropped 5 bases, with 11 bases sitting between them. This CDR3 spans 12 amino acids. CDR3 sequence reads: CASNSGGYGYTF. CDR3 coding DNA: TGTGCCAGCAACAGCGGGGGATATGGCTACACCTTC.

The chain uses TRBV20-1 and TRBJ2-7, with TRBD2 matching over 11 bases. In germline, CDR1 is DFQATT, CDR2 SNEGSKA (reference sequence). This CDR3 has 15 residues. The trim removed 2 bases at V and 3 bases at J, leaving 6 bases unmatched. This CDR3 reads CSARLPTSGSYEQYF. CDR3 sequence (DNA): TGCAGTGCTAGACTCCCCACTAGCGGGAGCTACGAGCAGTACTTC.

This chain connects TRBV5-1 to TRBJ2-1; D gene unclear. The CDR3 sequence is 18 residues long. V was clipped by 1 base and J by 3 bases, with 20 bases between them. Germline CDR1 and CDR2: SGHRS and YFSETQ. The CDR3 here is CASSLLPPSGGDYNEQFF. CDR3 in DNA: TGCGCCAGCAGCTTGCTCCCCCCGTCGGGTGGGGACTACAATGAGCAGTTCTTC. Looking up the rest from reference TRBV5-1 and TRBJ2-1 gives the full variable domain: KAGVTQTPRYLIKTRGQQVTLSCSPISGHRSVSWYQQTPGQGLQFLFEYFSETQRNKGNFPGRFSGRQFSNSRSEMNVSTLELGDSALYLCASSLLPPSGGDYNEQFFGPGTRLTVL.

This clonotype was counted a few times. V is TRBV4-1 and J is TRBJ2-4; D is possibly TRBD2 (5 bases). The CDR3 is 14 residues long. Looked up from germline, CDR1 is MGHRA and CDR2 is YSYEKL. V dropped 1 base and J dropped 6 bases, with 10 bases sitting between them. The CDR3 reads CASSQGILANIQYF. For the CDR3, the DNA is TGCGCCAGCAGCCAAGGGATCCTAGCAAACATTCAGTACTTC.

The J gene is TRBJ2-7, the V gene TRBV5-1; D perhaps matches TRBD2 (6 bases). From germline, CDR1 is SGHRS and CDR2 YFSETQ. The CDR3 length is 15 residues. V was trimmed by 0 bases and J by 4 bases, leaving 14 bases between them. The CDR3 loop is CASSLAGGDLYEQYF. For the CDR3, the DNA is TGCGCCAGCAGCTTGGCCGGGGGAGACCTTTACGAGCAGTACTTC.

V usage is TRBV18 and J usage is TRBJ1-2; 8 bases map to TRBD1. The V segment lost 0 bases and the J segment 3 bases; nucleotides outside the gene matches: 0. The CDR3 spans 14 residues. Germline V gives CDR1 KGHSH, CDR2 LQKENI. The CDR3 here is CASSPPGQDYGYTF. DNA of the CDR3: TGTGCCAGCTCACCACCGGGACAGGACTATGGCTACACCTTC.

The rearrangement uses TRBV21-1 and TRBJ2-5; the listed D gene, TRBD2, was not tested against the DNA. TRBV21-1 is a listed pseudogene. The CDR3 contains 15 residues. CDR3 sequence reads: CASSTDPAGKETQYF. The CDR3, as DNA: TGTGCCAGCAGCACCGATCCGGCAGGGAAAGAGACCCAGTACTTC.